What follows are 6 T cell receptor beta chains derived from one specimen sequenced in a study of identical twins. Each CDR3 protein gets one entry after TCRdb re-called the 5' RACE reads with MiXCR. The sample has roughly 770,000 distinct CDR3 sequences, around a sixth seen once; the top ten hold 13%. These data were also reused for a study on T cells expressing NK-cell markers.

Sequencing used PBMCs. The origin of the receptors is a woman between 18 and 29 years old in good health.

The genes are TRBV5-1 and TRBJ1-1; D gene ambiguous. Germline CDR1 and CDR2: SGHRS and YFSETQ. The CDR3 is made up of 13 amino acids. V was pared by 4 bases and J by 5 bases, with 12 bases between. This chain's CDR3 is CASSETASTEAFF. The DNA of the CDR3 is TGCGCCAGCAGCGAAACCGCCAGTACTGAAGCTTTCTTT.

This clonotype was counted between two and nine times. The rearrangement uses TRBV20-1 and TRBJ2-3, with TRBD2 matching over 13 bases. Germline V gene data show CDR1 as DFQATT and CDR2 as SNEGSKA (reference sequence). This CDR3 is built from 15 residues. CDR3 protein: CSQGLAGASTDTQYF. The CDR3 coding sequence is TGCAGCCAAGGACTAGCGGGAGCTAGCACAGATACGCAGTATTTT.

The chain joins TRBV9 to TRBJ2-1; D gene ambiguous. V lost 2 bases and J 6 bases, leaving 15 bases between the germline ends. CDR3 size: 15 residues. Germline loops: CDR1 SGDLS, CDR2 YYNGEE. The CDR3 protein is CASSVDLTSSNEQFF. The CDR3 DNA sequence: TGTGCCAGCAGCGTCGACTTGACCTCAAGCAATGAGCAGTTCTTC.

This chain uses TRBV18 with TRBJ2-4, with 12 nucleotides matching TRBD2. The CDR3 runs 21 residues. CDR1 is KGHSH and CDR2 is LQKENI in the germline V gene. V lost 2 bases, J lost 6 bases, and 20 bases stayed unmatched. The CDR3 reads CASSPAVPSGRAGAAGNIQYF. In DNA form, the CDR3 reads TGTGCCAGCTCACCAGCGGTACCTAGCGGGAGGGCCGGGGCCGCGGGAAACATTCAGTACTTC.

The DNA of the CDR3 is TGCAGTGCTCACTCTACAGGGAGGGGACAAAACATTCAGTACTTC. Its protein product is CSAHSTGRGQNIQYF. The chain recombines TRBV20-1 with TRBJ2-4, with D tentatively TRBD2 (7 bases). Trimming took 5 bases from V and 5 from J, leaving 19 bases between them. CDR3 length equals 15 residues. Germline-derived CDR1 and CDR2 are DFQATT and SNEGSKA (reference sequence).

The chain employs TRBV20-1 and TRBJ2-6; D remains ambiguous. V lost 1 base to trimming and J lost 0 bases, with 10 bases between them. The germline CDR1 and CDR2 sequences are DFQATT and SNEGSKA (reference sequence). The CDR3 spans 16 residues. The CDR3 DNA is TGCAGTGCTAGAGCAGGACCAAGCTCTGGGGCCAACGTCCTGACTTTC. It encodes CSARAGPSSGANVLTF.